These 18 T cell receptor beta chains share one sample of origin, sequenced in a study of T cell repertoires in cytomegalovirus infection. Their antigens are not known. A single record per CDR3 protein comes from TCRdb applying MiXCR to the reads. The profile covers 600,000 to 700,000 distinct CDR3 sequences, with 30% to 35% appearing a single time and about 20% taken by the ten largest. The sequencing used cultured PBMCs, collected from culture after CMV antigen stimulation. The receptors here all came from a human donor in good health (CMV status not recorded). Some clones in this sample may be carry-over from other donors' samples.

The chain combines TRBV7-8 with TRBJ2-1; no clear D gene. This CDR3 spans 15 amino acids. V lost 1 base, J lost 9 bases, and 16 bases lay in between. CDR1 SGHVS and CDR2 FQNEAQ come from the germline V gene. The CDR3 spells CASSLEPSLKVEQFF. Written as DNA, the CDR3 is TGTGCCAGCAGCTTAGAACCTAGTCTCAAAGTTGAGCAGTTCTTC.

In DNA, the CDR3 is TGTGCCAGCAAGCGGACCCAGAGCTCCTATAATTCACCCCTCCACTTT. Residues: CASKRTQSSYNSPLHF. The chain joins TRBV6-1 to TRBJ1-6; no clear D gene. V gave up 7 bases and J gave up 0 bases, with 13 bases separating them. The germline CDR1 and CDR2 sequences are MNHNS and SASEGT. The CDR3 runs 16 residues.

This chain connects TRBV4-3 to TRBJ2-2, with TRBD2 matching 14 bases. V lost 3 bases and J lost 6; bases outside the gene matches: 6. The CDR3 sequence is 17 residues long. Germline V gives CDR1 LGHNA, CDR2 YSLEER. The CDR3: CASSQGLAGVQSGELFF. The CDR3 nucleotides read TGCGCCAGCAGCCAGGGACTAGCGGGAGTTCAGTCCGGGGAGCTGTTTTTT.

This clonotype was observed a few times. This chain uses TRBV7-2 with TRBJ2-3; 10 positions agree with TRBD2. Germline values: CDR1 SGHTA, CDR2 FQGNSA. The CDR3 loop spans 14 amino acids. The J segment lost 6 bases and the V segment lost 7 bases, leaving 7 bases of the junction unmatched. CDR3 DNA: TGTGCCAGCAAACGCCTAGCGGGGGTCGATACGCAGTATTTT. It is translated as CASKRLAGVDTQYF.

The sample holds a few counts of this clonotype. The rearrangement joins TRBV5-4 to TRBJ2-1, with a possible D match to TRBD2 (5 bases). V lost 0 bases, J lost 9 bases, and 16 bases lay in between. Germline CDR1 SGHNT, CDR2 YYREEE (reference sequence). The CDR3 length is 15 residues. The CDR3 DNA is TGTGCCAGCAGCTTGGGCGTTCTCTTGGGGAGTGAGCAGTTCTTC. This encodes CASSLGVLLGSEQFF.

The V call is TRBV4-2, the J call TRBJ2-7; the D gene could be TRBD1 or TRBD2 (6 bases each). CDR1 is LGHNA, CDR2 YNFKEQ, per germline. This CDR3 has 18 residues. V gave up 4 bases and J gave up 7 bases, with 29 bases separating them. The CDR3: CASSRPRTESRGVYEQYF. The CDR3 coding sequence is TGTGCCAGCAGCCGGCCCCGGACGGAGTCAAGGGGGGTTTATGAGCAGTACTTC.

The chain uses TRBV28 and TRBJ1-2; TRBD1 matches at 11 bases. Trimming cost V 10 bases and J 1 base; bases outside gene matches: 5. Germline V lookup: CDR1 MDHEN, CDR2 SYDVKM. The CDR3 covers 14 residues. For the CDR3, the DNA is TGTGCCACCGGACAGGGGGCCGTTAACTATGGCTACACCTTC. This codes for CATGQGAVNYGYTF.

This clonotype was seen more than once but under ten times. The chain recombines TRBV7-6 with TRBJ2-1; D is perhaps TRBD2 (5 bases). Germline V gene data show CDR1 as SGHVS and CDR2 as FNYEAQ. The CDR3 extends over 19 amino acids. The V gene lost 3 bases and the J gene lost 7 bases, with 28 bases spanning the gap. The CDR3 protein is CASSFRSDPDPLGDNEQFF. The CDR3 DNA follows: TGTGCCAGCAGCTTCCGATCGGATCCGGACCCGCTCGGGGATAATGAGCAGTTCTTC.

The chain recombines TRBV2 with TRBJ2-5; D gene unclear. CDR1 and CDR2 from the germline V gene are SNHLY and FYNNEI. This CDR3 is 14 amino acids long. V gave up 6 bases and J gave up 2 bases, with 13 bases separating them. In DNA, the CDR3 is TGTGCCAGCAGACAGCGTGAATTACAAGAGACCCAGTACTTC. Translating it yields CASRQRELQETQYF.

The chain couples TRBV5-4 to TRBJ2-1; a weak D match, TRBD1 (6 bases). This CDR3 is built from 15 residues. The germline V gene has CDR1 SGHNT and CDR2 YYREEE (reference sequence). V lost 4 bases and J lost 3, with 14 bases in between. The CDR3 protein is CASSPDSGNYNEQFF. In DNA form, the CDR3 reads TGTGCCAGCAGCCCGGACAGCGGAAACTACAATGAGCAGTTCTTC.

This sequence joins TRBV10-3 and TRBJ1-5, with D maybe TRBD1 (6 bases). V was clipped by 9 bases and J by 2 bases, with 14 bases between them. CDR3 length equals 14 residues. Germline assignment: CDR1 ENHRY and CDR2 SYGVKD. This chain's CDR3 is CAISLQGRNQPQHF. The DNA for the CDR3 is TGTGCCATTTCACTACAGGGCCGCAATCAGCCCCAGCATTTT.

V gene TRBV7-9 combines with J gene TRBJ2-7, with D perhaps matching TRBD1 or TRBD2 (5 bases each). Germline values: CDR1 SEHNR, CDR2 FQNEAQ (reference sequence). V gave up 5 bases and J gave up 8 bases, with 16 bases separating them. This CDR3 comprises 13 residues. CDR3 coding DNA: TGTGCCAGCAGCCTGAGTGGGGGTTACAAGCAGTACTTC. This encodes CASSLSGGYKQYF.

This rearrangement joins TRBV6-1 to TRBJ2-1; TRBD2 is a possible D gene (5 bases). This CDR3 region has 15 residues. The germline gives CDR1 MNHNS, CDR2 SASEGT. The V end lost 1 base, the J end lost 4 bases, and 11 bases lay between the germline ends. CDR3 in amino acids: CASSEGPGLYNEQFF. The CDR3 coding sequence is TGTGCCAGCAGTGAAGGTCCCGGACTTTACAATGAGCAGTTCTTC.

This clonotype occurred many times. The rearrangement uses TRBV7-2 and TRBJ2-3; D is ambiguous. CDR1 SGHTA and CDR2 FQGNSA come from the germline V gene. Trimming took 5 bases from V and 4 from J, leaving 7 bases between them. This CDR3 region has 12 residues. This chain's CDR3 is CASSPLPDTQYF. In nucleotides, the CDR3 is TGTGCCAGCAGCCCCCTACCAGATACGCAGTATTTT.

This chain joins TRBV5-5 and TRBJ1-1; D unclear. The CDR3 runs 14 residues. The V gene's germline CDR1 is SGHKS and CDR2 YYEKEE (reference sequence). V lost 6 bases to trimming and J lost 0 bases, with 12 bases between them. CDR3 sequence: CASTKTPMNTEAFF. Here the CDR3 DNA reads TGTGCCAGCACCAAAACACCAATGAACACTGAAGCTTTCTTT.

The rearrangement uses TRBV20-1 and TRBJ2-1; possibly TRBD2 for D (5 bases). Deletions cut 7 bases from V and 6 bases from J, with 10 bases between. The CDR3 runs to 11 residues. Per the germline V gene, CDR1 is DFQATT and CDR2 is SNEGSKA (reference sequence). The CDR3 protein is CSGTGSNEQFF. CDR3 DNA: TGCAGTGGTACGGGAAGCAATGAGCAGTTCTTC.

J is TRBJ2-5 and V is TRBV25-1; weak D call: TRBD2 (5 bases). The CDR3 covers 12 residues. From germline, CDR1 is MGHDK and CDR2 SYGVNS. Trimming removed 6 bases from V and 3 bases from J, with 8 bases in between. In DNA, the CDR3 is TGTGCCAGCAGACTAGAGGAAGAGACCCAGTACTTC. It translates to CASRLEEETQYF. Full variable domain (rest looked up from reference TRBV25-1 and TRBJ2-5): EADIYQTPRYLVIGTGKKITLECSQTMGHDKMYWYQQDPGMELHLIHYSYGVNSTEKGDLSSESTVSRIRTEHFPLTLESARPSHTSQYLCASRLEEETQYFGPGTRLLVL.

Many counts were recorded for this clonotype. This chain uses TRBV7-2 with TRBJ2-3; TRBD2 matches at 9 bases. V was clipped by 5 bases and J by 0 bases; unmatched bases: 12. Germline values: CDR1 SGHTA, CDR2 FQGNSA. This CDR3 comprises 18 residues. This chain's CDR3 is CASSDKRGAGFSTDTQYF. The CDR3, as DNA: TGTGCCAGCAGCGATAAGCGGGGGGCTGGATTTAGCACAGATACGCAGTATTTT.